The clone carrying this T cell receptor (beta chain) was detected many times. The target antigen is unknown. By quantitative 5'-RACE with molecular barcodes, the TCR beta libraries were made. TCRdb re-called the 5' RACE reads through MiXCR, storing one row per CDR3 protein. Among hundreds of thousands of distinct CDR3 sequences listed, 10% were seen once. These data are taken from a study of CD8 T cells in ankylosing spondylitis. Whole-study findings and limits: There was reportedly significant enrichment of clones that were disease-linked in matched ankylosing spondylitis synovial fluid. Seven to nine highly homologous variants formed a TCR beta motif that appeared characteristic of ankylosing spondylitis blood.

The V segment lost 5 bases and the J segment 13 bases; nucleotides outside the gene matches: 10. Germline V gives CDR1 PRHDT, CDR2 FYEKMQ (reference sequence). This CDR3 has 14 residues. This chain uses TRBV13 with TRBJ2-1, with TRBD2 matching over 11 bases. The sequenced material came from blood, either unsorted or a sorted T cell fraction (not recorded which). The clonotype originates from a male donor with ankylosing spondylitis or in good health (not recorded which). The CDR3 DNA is TGTGCCAGCAGCATCAACGTAGCGGGGGGGCTCCAGTTCTTC. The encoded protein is CASSINVAGGLQFF.